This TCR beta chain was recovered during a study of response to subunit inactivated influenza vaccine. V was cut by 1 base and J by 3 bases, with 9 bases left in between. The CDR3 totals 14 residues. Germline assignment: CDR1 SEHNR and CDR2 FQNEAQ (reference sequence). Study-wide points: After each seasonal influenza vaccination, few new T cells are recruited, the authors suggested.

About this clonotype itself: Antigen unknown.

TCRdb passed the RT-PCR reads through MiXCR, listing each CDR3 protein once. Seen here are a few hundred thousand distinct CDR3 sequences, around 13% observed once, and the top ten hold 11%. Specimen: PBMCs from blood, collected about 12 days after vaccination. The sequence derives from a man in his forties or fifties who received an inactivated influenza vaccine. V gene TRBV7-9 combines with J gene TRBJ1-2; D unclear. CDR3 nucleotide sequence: TGTGCCAGCAGCTTAGTTAGTTTAGACTATGGCTACACCTTC. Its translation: CASSLVSLDYGYTF. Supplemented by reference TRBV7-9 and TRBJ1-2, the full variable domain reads DTGVSQNPRHKITKRGQNVTFRCDPISEHNRLYWYRQTLGQGPEFLTYFQNEAQLEKSRLLSDRFSAERPKGSFSTLEIQRTEQGDSAMYLCASSLVSLDYGYTFGSGTRLTVV.